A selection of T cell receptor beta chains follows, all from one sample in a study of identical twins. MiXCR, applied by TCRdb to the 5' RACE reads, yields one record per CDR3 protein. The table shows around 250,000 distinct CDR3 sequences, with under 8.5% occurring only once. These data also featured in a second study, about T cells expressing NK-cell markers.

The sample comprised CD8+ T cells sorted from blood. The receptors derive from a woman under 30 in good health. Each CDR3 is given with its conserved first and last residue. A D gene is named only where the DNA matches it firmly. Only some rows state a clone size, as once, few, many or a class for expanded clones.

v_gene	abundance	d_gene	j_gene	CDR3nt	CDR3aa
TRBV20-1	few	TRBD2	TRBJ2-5	TGCAGTGCTAGTCCCCCCCCGGGGACTAGTAGGGAGACCCAGTACTTC	CSASPPPGTSRETQYF
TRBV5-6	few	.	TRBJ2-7	TGTGCCAGCAGCTTGGGCCCAGGCCAGCAGTACTTC	CASSLGPGQQYF
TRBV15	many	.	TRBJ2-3	TGTGCCACCAGCAGAGATCGGCACATCACAGATACGCAGTATTTT	CATSRDRHITDTQYF
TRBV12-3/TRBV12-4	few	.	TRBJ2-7	TGTGCCAGCAGCGACGGCGCCTACGAGCAGTACTTC	CASSDGAYEQYF
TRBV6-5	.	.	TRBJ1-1	TGTGCCAGCAGTTCAAGGGCCACTGAAGCTTTCTTT	CASSSRATEAFF
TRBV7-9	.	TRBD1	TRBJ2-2	TGTGCCAGCAGCAATCCGGGACAGGGGGAAGGCGCCGGGGAGCTGTTTTTT	CASSNPGQGEGAGELFF
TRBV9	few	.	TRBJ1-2	TGTGCCAGCAGCGCTGGGCAGGGCTTTAAGGGCTACACCTTC	CASSAGQGFKGYTF
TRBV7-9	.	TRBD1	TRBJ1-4	TGTGCCAGCAGCTTAGATCGGGACAGGGTACGGGAAAAACTGTTTTTT	CASSLDRDRVREKLFF
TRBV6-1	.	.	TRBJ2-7	TGTGCCAGCAGTCGAGGGGAAGCCTACGAGCAGTACTTC	CASSRGEAYEQYF
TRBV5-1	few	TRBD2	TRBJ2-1	TGCGCCAGCAGCCCGACTAGCGGAGGGCGAAATGAGCAGTTCTTC	CASSPTSGGRNEQFF
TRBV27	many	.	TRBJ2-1	TGTGCCAGCAGCTACGACAGGAACAATGAGCAGTTCTTC	CASSYDRNNEQFF
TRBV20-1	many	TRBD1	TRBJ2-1	TGCAGTGCCTGGTCGGGACAGGTTCACTCGGTTGAGCAGTTCTTC	CSAWSGQVHSVEQFF
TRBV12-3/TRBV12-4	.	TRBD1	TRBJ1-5	TGTGCCAGCACCCCGGAGGGACAGGGAGGGAGGCAGCCCCAGCATTTT	CASTPEGQGGRQPQHF
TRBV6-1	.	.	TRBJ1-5	TGTGCCAGCAGTGAACCTCAGCTACGTAGGGATCAGCCCCAGCATTTT	CASSEPQLRRDQPQHF
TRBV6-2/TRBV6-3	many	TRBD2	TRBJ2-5	TGTGCCAGCGAGCCTAGCGGGAAAGAGACCCAGTACTTC	CASEPSGKETQYF
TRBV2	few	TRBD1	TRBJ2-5	TGTGCCAGCCCTACCGGGACAGGGTTTCAGGAGACCCAGTACTTC	CASPTGTGFQETQYF
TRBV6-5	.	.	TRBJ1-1	TGTTCCAGCATTTTTATCCCAGGGATGAGAACTGAAGCTTTCTTT	CSSIFIPGMRTEAFF
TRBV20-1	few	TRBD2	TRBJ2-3	TGCAGTGCTTGCGGACTAGCGGGAGAGACAGATACGCAGTATTTT	CSACGLAGETDTQYF
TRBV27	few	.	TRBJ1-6	TGTGCCAGCAGTTCCCTGGCCCGGGTAACGTCACCCCTCCACTTT	CASSSLARVTSPLHF
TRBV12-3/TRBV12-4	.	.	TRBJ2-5	TGTGCCAGCAGTTTTGCCGGGAGTGGGGAGACCCAGTACTTC	CASSFAGSGETQYF
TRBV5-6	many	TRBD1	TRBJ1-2	TGTGCCAGCAGCTTCGGACAGGGGCAGGTCTATGGCTACACCTTC	CASSFGQGQVYGYTF
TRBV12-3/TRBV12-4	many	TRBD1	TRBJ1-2	TGTGCCAGCAGTTCCCGGACAGGGTCAGGCTACACCTTC	CASSSRTGSGYTF
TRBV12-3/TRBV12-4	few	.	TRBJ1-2	TGTGCCAGCAGTTTAGTCCCGGGAGGCGCCTATGGCTACACCTTC	CASSLVPGGAYGYTF
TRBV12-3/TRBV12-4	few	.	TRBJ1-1	TGTGCCAGCAGCATGGACGGTGGGTACACTGAAGCTTTCTTT	CASSMDGGYTEAFF
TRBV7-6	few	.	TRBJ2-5	TGTGCCAGCAGCTTAGCGAGAGAGCCATCCGAGACCCAGTACTTC	CASSLAREPSETQYF
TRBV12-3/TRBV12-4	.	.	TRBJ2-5	TGTGCCAGCAGTTTAGAGGTGAAAGGGGAGGAGACCCAGTACTTC	CASSLEVKGEETQYF
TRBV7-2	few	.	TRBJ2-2	TGTGCCAGCAGCTTGACACAGACCATCACCGGGGAGCTGTTTTTT	CASSLTQTITGELFF
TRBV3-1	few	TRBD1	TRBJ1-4	TGTGCCAGCAGTCCGGACAGGGAAAAACTGTTTTTT	CASSPDREKLFF
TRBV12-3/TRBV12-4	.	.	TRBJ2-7	TGTGCCAGCAGTTTCACCGACGAGCAGTACTTC	CASSFTDEQYF
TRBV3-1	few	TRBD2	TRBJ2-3	TGTGCCAGCAGCCAAGAGGGGCTAGCGGGGTTCACAGATACGCAGTATTTT	CASSQEGLAGFTDTQYF
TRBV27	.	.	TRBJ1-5	TGTGCCAGCAGTCCGGGAGCGGGGAATCAGCCCCAGCATTTT	CASSPGAGNQPQHF
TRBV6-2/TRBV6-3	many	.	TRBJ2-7	TGTGCCAGCAGTTACGGTCGGATCGAGCAGTACTTC	CASSYGRIEQYF
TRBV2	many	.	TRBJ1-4	TGTGCCAGCTCCGGCAGAGAAACTTCTCCGGAAAAACTGTTTTTT	CASSGRETSPEKLFF
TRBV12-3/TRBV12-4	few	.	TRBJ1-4	TGTGCCAGCAGTTTCAGCGTTGGAGCAACTAATGAAAAACTGTTTTTT	CASSFSVGATNEKLFF
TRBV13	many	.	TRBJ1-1	TGTGCCAGCAGCCAGAGGGGCACTGAAGCTTTCTTT	CASSQRGTEAFF
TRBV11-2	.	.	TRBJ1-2	TGTGCCAGCAGCGATTCTAGGACGCTTGGCTACACCTTC	CASSDSRTLGYTF
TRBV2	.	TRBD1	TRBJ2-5	TGTGCCAGCAGTGAACGGGGGACAGGGGGAGAGACCCAGTACTTC	CASSERGTGGETQYF
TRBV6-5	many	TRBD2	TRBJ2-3	TGTGCCAGCAGTTACTCGTTACCGGGAGGAATCACAGATACGCAGTATTTT	CASSYSLPGGITDTQYF
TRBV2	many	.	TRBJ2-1	TGTGCCAGCAGTGTGCAGTTCTTC	CASSVQFF
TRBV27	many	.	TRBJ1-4	TGTGCCAGCAGTTTCGGGAAACTGTTTTTT	CASSFGKLFF
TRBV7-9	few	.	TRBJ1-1	TGTGCCAGCAGCTTCTCAGGTCTGGAAGCTTTCTTT	CASSFSGLEAFF
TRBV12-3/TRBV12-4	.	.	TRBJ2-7	TGTGCCAGCAGTTTTGCAGGGAATCCCTCCTACGAGCAGTACTTC	CASSFAGNPSYEQYF
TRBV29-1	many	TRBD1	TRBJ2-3	TGCAGCGTTAACCGGGACAGACACACAGATACGCAGTATTTT	CSVNRDRHTDTQYF
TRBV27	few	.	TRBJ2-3	TGTGCCAGCAGTTTACCGTCTTTAGATACGCAGTATTTT	CASSLPSLDTQYF
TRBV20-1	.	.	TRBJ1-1	TGCAGTGCAGAAGGCCTGAACACTGAAGCTTTCTTT	CSAEGLNTEAFF
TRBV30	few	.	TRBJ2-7	TGTGCCTGGATACGGGGATACGAGCAGTACTTC	CAWIRGYEQYF
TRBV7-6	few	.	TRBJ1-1	TGTGCCAGCAGCTTAGGGGAGACCCGGGAAGCTTTCTTT	CASSLGETREAFF